The rows below give T cell receptor beta chains drawn from one sample of a study of fetal regulatory T cell absence and autoimmunity. Generated by immunoSEQ multiplex PCR, the TCRdb table keeps only in-frame clones and is missing some. The repertoire holds 95,000 to 100,000 clones, with approximately 79% as singletons. Sample: pancreas tissue. All receptors come from a male donor with IPEX syndrome. Each CDR3 is given with its conserved first and last residue. Not every row has a clone size; where given, it reads once, few, many or a size class.

V,J,size,CDR3
TRBV7-9,TRBJ1-2,.,CASTHLDSMNYGYTF
TRBV7-6,TRBJ2-7,.,CASSLSRTGPAYEQYF
TRBV11-2,TRBJ2-1,.,CASSLSSGTYNEQFF
TRBV28,TRBJ1-2,few,CASSLRGRGYTF
TRBV11-2,TRBJ2-1,.,CASSVSGGAYNEQFF
TRBV21-1,TRBJ1-1,.,CASSKAVQAPSQMNTEAFF
TRBV19,TRBJ2-2,few,CASSATSDTGELFF
TRBV6-1,TRBJ2-5,once,CASSENQSQETQYF
TRBV5-1,TRBJ2-1,.,CASSLLYPGRGLGEQFF
TRBV5-6,TRBJ2-3,.,CASSLKGSSTDTQYF
TRBV7-2,TRBJ2-5,.,CASSPGLAGETQYF